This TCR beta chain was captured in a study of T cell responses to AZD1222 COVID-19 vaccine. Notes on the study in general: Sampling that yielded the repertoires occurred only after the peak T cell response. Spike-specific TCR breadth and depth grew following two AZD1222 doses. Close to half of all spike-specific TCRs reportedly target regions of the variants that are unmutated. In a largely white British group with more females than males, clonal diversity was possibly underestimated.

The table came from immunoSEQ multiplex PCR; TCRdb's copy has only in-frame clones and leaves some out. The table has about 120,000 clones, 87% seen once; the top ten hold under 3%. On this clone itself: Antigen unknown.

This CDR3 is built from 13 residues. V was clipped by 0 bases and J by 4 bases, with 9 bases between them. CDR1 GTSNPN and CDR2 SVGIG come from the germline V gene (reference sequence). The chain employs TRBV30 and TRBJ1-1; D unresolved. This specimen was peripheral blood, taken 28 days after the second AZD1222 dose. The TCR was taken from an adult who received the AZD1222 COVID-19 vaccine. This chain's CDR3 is CAWSVAWGTEAFF. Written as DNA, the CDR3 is TGTGCCTGGAGTGTAGCGTGGGGCACTGAAGCTTTCTTT.